One sample yielded the 23 T cell receptor beta chains listed below, sequenced in a study of T-cell memory formation after mild COVID-19. One entry per CDR3 protein results from TCRdb running MiXCR on the 5' RACE reads. The sample carries hundreds of thousands of distinct CDR3 sequences, under 25% recorded once. Sequenced input: PBMCs or a T cell subset sorted from them (not recorded which). Receptor source: a man younger than 30 who had mild COVID-19 (a few samples of this study predate the infection). Cell type and time point are not known.

J is TRBJ2-7 and V is TRBV6-5; 7 bases are shared with TRBD1. In germline, CDR1 is MNHEY, CDR2 SVGAGI. The trim removed 0 bases at V and 4 bases at J, leaving 6 bases unmatched. The length of the CDR3 is 15 residues. Here the CDR3 DNA reads TGTGCCAGCAGTTACTCGGCAGGGGGTAGGTACGAGCAGTACTTC. This sequence encodes CASSYSAGGRYEQYF.

The gene calls are TRBV29-1 and TRBJ1-2; no clear D. The CDR3 sequence is 13 residues long. Between the trimmed V and J ends, which lost 3 bases and 8 bases, there was a span of 16 bases. CDR1 SQVTM and CDR2 ANQGSEA come from the germline V gene. As DNA, the CDR3 is TGCAGCGTTGATGGCCCCGGAGGGCGCGGCTACACCTTC. Protein: CSVDGPGGRGYTF.

V usage is TRBV6-2 or TRBV6-3 and J usage is TRBJ1-2; a weak D match, TRBD1 (6 bases). There are 16 residues in the CDR3. V lost 5 bases, J lost 5 bases, and 21 bases lay in between. Germline CDR1 and CDR2: MNHEY and SVGEGT. The CDR3 DNA is TGTGCCAGCAGTCTCCAACAGGGAAGCGGGAGGTATGGCTACACCTTC. Translation: CASSLQQGSGRYGYTF.

The chain joins TRBV7-2 to TRBJ2-2, with 7 bases matching TRBD2. V lost 6 bases, J lost 6 bases, and 10 bases stayed unmatched. CDR1 and CDR2 (germline): SGHTA, FQGNSA. CDR3 size: 15 residues. The CDR3 sequence: CASRPPGLRAGELFF. The CDR3 nucleotides are TGTGCCAGCAGACCCCCGGGACTACGGGCCGGGGAGCTGTTTTTT.

This clonotype has more than one count but fewer than ten. The chain links TRBV29-1 to TRBJ2-5; D ambiguous. The CDR3 extends over 10 amino acids. Per the germline V gene, CDR1 is SQVTM and CDR2 is ANQGSEA. V was trimmed by 7 bases and J by 5 bases, leaving 8 bases between them. CDR3 in DNA: TGCAGCGGCCAGAGGGAGACCCAGTACTTC. Amino acids: CSGQRETQYF. The full variable domain, rest sourced from reference TRBV29-1 and TRBJ2-5, is SAVISQKPSRDICQRGTSLTIQCQVDSQVTMMFWYRQQPGQSLTLIATANQGSEATYESGFVIDKFPISRPNLTFSTLTVSNMSPEDSSIYLCSGQRETQYFGPGTRLLVL.

This clonotype was seen a handful of times. The gene calls are TRBV7-9 and TRBJ2-3, with a possible D match to TRBD2 (5 bases). CDR1 and CDR2 from the germline V gene are SEHNR and FQNEAQ (reference sequence). The CDR3 covers 16 residues. Trimming shortened V by 1 base and J by 3 bases, and 14 bases separated the two germline ends. The CDR3 nucleotides read TGTGCCAGCAGCTTAGGGGTCGGGGTCGATACAGATACGCAGTATTTT. Translating it yields CASSLGVGVDTDTQYF. The variable domain in full, with the rest retrieved from reference TRBV7-9 and TRBJ2-3, is DTGVSQNPRHKITKRGQNVTFRCDPISEHNRLYWYRQTLGQGPEFLTYFQNEAQLEKSRLLSDRFSAERPKGSFSTLEIQRTEQGDSAMYLCASSLGVGVDTDTQYFGPGTRLTVL.

This clonotype has only a few counts. The chain carries TRBV20-1 and TRBJ2-7, with D tentatively TRBD1 or TRBD2 (6 bases each). The ends were cut back, 4 bases at V and 2 bases at J, with 18 bases in the middle. CDR1 is DFQATT and CDR2 is SNEGSKA in the germline V gene (reference sequence). The CDR3 loop spans 15 amino acids. Here the CDR3 reads CSAIKGEAGAYEQYF. The CDR3 coding sequence is TGCAGTGCTATTAAGGGGGAGGCAGGTGCCTACGAGCAGTACTTC.

As DNA, the CDR3 is TGTGCCTCCAACAGGGGCGAAGGGACCCAGTACTTC. This encodes CASNRGEGTQYF. The chain recombines TRBV5-5 with TRBJ2-5; 7 bases are a match to TRBD1. J lost 7 bases, V lost 10 bases, and 10 bases had no gene match. The CDR3 spans 12 residues. Germline lookup yields CDR1 SGHKS and CDR2 YYEKEE (reference sequence).

This clonotype came up a few times. The V and J genes are TRBV5-1 and TRBJ2-2; D call uncertain. The CDR3 is 14 residues long. The germline V gene has CDR1 SGHRS and CDR2 YFSETQ. Trimming shortened V by 4 bases and J by 6 bases, and 13 bases separated the two germline ends. CDR3 coding DNA: TGCGCCAGCAGCACCGACGGATTGGCCGGGGAGCTGTTTTTT. Amino acids: CASSTDGLAGELFF. Looking up the rest from reference TRBV5-1 and TRBJ2-2 gives the full variable domain: KAGVTQTPRYLIKTRGQQVTLSCSPISGHRSVSWYQQTPGQGLQFLFEYFSETQRNKGNFPGRFSGRQFSNSRSEMNVSTLELGDSALYLCASSTDGLAGELFFGEGSRLTVL.

The chain carries TRBV18 and TRBJ1-1; a weak D match, TRBD1 (6 bases). The CDR3 spans 14 residues. V was pared by 2 bases and J by 3 bases, with 10 bases between. The germline gives CDR1 KGHSH, CDR2 LQKENI. The CDR3 coding sequence is TGTGCCAGCTCACCAAACAGGGAGGACACTGAAGCTTTCTTT. It translates to CASSPNREDTEAFF. Drawing the rest from reference TRBV18 and TRBJ1-1, the complete variable domain is NAGVMQNPRHLVRRRGQEARLRCSPMKGHSHVYWYRQLPEEGLKFMVYLQKENIIDESGMPKERFSAEFPKEGPSILRIQQVVRGDSAAYFCASSPNREDTEAFFGQGTRLTVV.

This chain links TRBV7-9 with TRBJ2-1; the D call may be TRBD1 or TRBD2 (5 bases each). There are 13 residues in the CDR3. Between the trimmed V and J ends, which lost 5 bases and 9 bases, there was a span of 14 bases. From germline, CDR1 is SEHNR and CDR2 FQNEAQ (reference sequence). CDR3 DNA: TGTGCCAGCAGCCCAAAGGTGGGGACTGAGCAGTTCTTC. It translates to CASSPKVGTEQFF.

This clonotype was found a few times. This chain connects TRBV27 to TRBJ2-1; TRBD2 matches at 9 bases. Per germline, CDR1 MNHEY and CDR2 SMNVEV (reference sequence). V shed 4 bases and J 6 bases; nucleotides not matched to a gene: 10. The CDR3 spans 16 residues. The CDR3 DNA sequence: TGTGCCAGCAGTTCTGTCTTAGGCGGGGGGGGCAATGAGCAGTTCTTC. It yields the protein CASSSVLGGGGNEQFF.

This clonotype has just a few counts. The chain combines TRBV2 with TRBJ2-3, with D tentatively TRBD2 (5 bases). Germline V lookup: CDR1 SNHLY, CDR2 FYNNEI. This CDR3 has 10 amino acids. V was pared by 8 bases and J by 5 bases, with 5 bases between. The CDR3 DNA is TGTGCCAGCGGACTAGATACGCAGTATTTT. It specifies CASGLDTQYF. Based on the CDR3 plus reference TRBV2 and TRBJ2-3, the full variable domain is EPEVTQTPSHQVTQMGQEVILRCVPISNHLYFYWYRQILGQKVEFLVSFYNNEISEKSEIFDDQFSVERPDGSNFTLKIRSTKLEDSAMYFCASGLDTQYFGPGTRLTVL.

The rearrangement joins TRBV12-3 or TRBV12-4 to TRBJ2-1, with 9 bases matching TRBD1. This CDR3 is built from 15 residues. Losses at the gene ends were 7 bases for V and 6 bases for J; bases not matched to a gene: 10. The chain's CDR3 is CASTLDRGRGNEQFF. DNA for the CDR3: TGTGCCAGCACCCTAGACAGGGGGAGGGGCAATGAGCAGTTCTTC.

The chain uses TRBV30 and TRBJ1-1; D is ambiguous. CDR1 GTSNPN and CDR2 SVGIG come from the germline V gene (reference sequence). The V gene lost 0 bases and the J gene lost 11 bases, with 10 bases spanning the gap. This CDR3 has 11 amino acids. The CDR3 loop is CAWSVRTPAFF. The CDR3 region has the DNA TGTGCCTGGAGTGTTCGGACCCCCGCTTTCTTT.

This clonotype came up a few times. V usage is TRBV5-1 and J usage is TRBJ2-5; D remains ambiguous. V was clipped by 0 bases and J by 4 bases, with 10 bases between them. Germline V gene data show CDR1 as SGHRS and CDR2 as YFSETQ. The CDR3 is made up of 14 amino acids. The CDR3 is CASSLGRVRETQYF. In DNA form, the CDR3 reads TGCGCCAGCAGCTTGGGTCGTGTAAGAGAGACCCAGTACTTC.

This clonotype was detected a few times. The chain recombines TRBV7-6 with TRBJ2-3; 8 bases line up with TRBD2. V gave up 1 base and J gave up 6 bases; unmatched junction bases: 9. Germline CDR1 reads SGHVS; CDR2 reads FNYEAQ. CDR3 size: 16 residues. The CDR3, as DNA: TGTGCCAGCAGCTTAGTGGCGGGGGGTTTAGCGGATACGCAGTATTTT. Its protein is CASSLVAGGLADTQYF.

This clonotype appeared a few times. V and J are TRBV5-1 and TRBJ1-2; possibly TRBD1 for D (5 bases). With 7 bases removed from V and 5 bases from J, the gap between germline ends came to 18 bases. From germline, CDR1 is SGHRS and CDR2 YFSETQ. This CDR3 has 14 residues. DNA of the CDR3: TGCGCCAGCCGATTACAGGTCTCCACATATGGCTACACCTTC. Translated, it gives CASRLQVSTYGYTF.

This clonotype came up a few times. The chain links TRBV19 to TRBJ1-5; the match to TRBD1 covers 8 bases. This CDR3 has 14 amino acids. V gave up 6 bases and J gave up 7 bases; unmatched junction bases: 8. Germline lookup yields CDR1 LNHDA and CDR2 SQIVND (reference sequence). CDR3: CASSRGQGSQPQHF. CDR3 sequence (DNA): TGTGCCAGTAGCCGCGGACAGGGCTCGCAGCCCCAGCATTTT.

A few counts support this clonotype. The chain is built from TRBV11-2 and TRBJ2-7, with 9 bases lining up with TRBD2. CDR3 length: 15 residues. Germline-derived CDR1 and CDR2 are SGHAT and FQNNGV. J lost 0 bases, V lost 4 bases, and 4 bases had no gene match. CDR3 in amino acids: CASSSLAGTSYEQYF. The CDR3 nucleotides read TGTGCCAGCAGCTCCCTAGCGGGGACCTCCTACGAGCAGTACTTC. The complete variable domain, with remaining parts taken from reference TRBV11-2 and TRBJ2-7, reads EAGVAQSPRYKIIEKRQSVAFWCNPISGHATLYWYQQILGQGPKLLIQFQNNGVVDDSQLPKDRFSAERLKGVDSTLKIQPAKLEDSAVYLCASSSLAGTSYEQYFGPGTRLTVT.

This clonotype was observed a handful of times. J is TRBJ2-1 and V is TRBV5-1, with a weak D call TRBD1 (6 bases). This CDR3 comprises 15 residues. The ends were cut back, 0 bases at V and 5 bases at J, with 12 bases in the middle. Germline CDR1 and CDR2: SGHRS and YFSETQ. This chain's CDR3 is CASSLEAGANNEQFF. CDR3 nucleotides: TGCGCCAGCAGCTTGGAGGCAGGGGCCAACAATGAGCAGTTCTTC. The full variable domain, completed using reference TRBV5-1 and TRBJ2-1, is KAGVTQTPRYLIKTRGQQVTLSCSPISGHRSVSWYQQTPGQGLQFLFEYFSETQRNKGNFPGRFSGRQFSNSRSEMNVSTLELGDSALYLCASSLEAGANNEQFFGPGTRLTVL.

V and J are TRBV20-1 and TRBJ2-1; D is ambiguous. The V end was cut by 6 bases, the J end by 4 bases, with 16 bases between. CDR3 length: 14 amino acids. Germline-derived CDR1 and CDR2 are DFQATT and SNEGSKA (reference sequence). In nucleotides, the CDR3 is TGCAGTGCGAGACCGGGCCCTAATTACAATGAGCAGTTCTTC. Its protein is CSARPGPNYNEQFF.

This clonotype was counted ten times or more. The chain has TRBV6-5 and TRBJ2-1; perhaps TRBD1 as D (5 bases). Germline values: CDR1 MNHEY, CDR2 SVGAGI. The CDR3 spans 15 residues. Trimming removed 5 bases at V and 0 bases at J, with 11 bases between. The CDR3 loop reads CASSLYRSSYNEQFF. CDR3 in DNA: TGTGCCAGCAGTCTTTACAGGAGCTCCTACAATGAGCAGTTCTTC.